This TCR beta chain was sequenced for a study of control samples from healthy donors and cancer patients. Sequencing used immunoSEQ multiplex PCR; TCRdb keeps in-frame clones, though not all of them. The sample holds around 250,000 clones; roughly 80% are singletons and the top ten take 13%. Germline V gives CDR1 MNHEY, CDR2 SVGAGI. CDR3 size: 14 residues. The ends were cut back, 9 bases at V and 9 bases at J, with 21 bases in the middle. This clone was recorded once. The sequencing input was PBMCs. This TCR came from an older woman with lung cancer. This chain links TRBV6-5 with TRBJ1-5; unclear D gene. The CDR3 spells CASRTTGANTPQHF. Here the CDR3 DNA reads TGTGCCAGTAGAACGACCGGCGCAAATACGCCCCAGCATTTT.